A selection of T cell receptor beta chains follows, all from one sample in a study of technical replicates of blood from several donors. The method was immunoSEQ multiplex PCR; TCRdb's version includes in-frame clones alone and lacks a portion of them. The sample holds more than 65,000 clones, 95% to 97% seen once. The sample was T cells isolated from PBMCs. The source of these receptors is a human donor in good health. Each CDR3 is given without its conserved first and last residue.

v_gene	j_gene	CDR3aa
TRBV10-3	TRBJ1-1	AIRTGENTEAF
TRBV7-3	TRBJ2-1	ASSPQGDVSYEQF
TRBV7-3	TRBJ1-2	ASSPRASTDGYT
TRBV9	TRBJ1-1	ASAGANTEAF
TRBV5-4	TRBJ1-2	ASSLVGQGVHGYT
TRBV27	TRBJ2-2	ASSLTSGRSNTGELF
TRBV7-6	TRBJ1-3	ASSFGQGSGNTIY
TRBV7-2	TRBJ1-5	ASSLIGGEQPQH
TRBV18	TRBJ1-2	ASSRTGVYGYT
TRBV28	TRBJ2-3	AGGALDTQY
TRBV7-3	TRBJ2-3	ASSSSLAGDLQSTDTQY
TRBV11-3	TRBJ1-1	ASSYSSNTEAF
TRBV28	TRBJ1-4	ASRLITTNEKLF
TRBV4-1	TRBJ1-2	ASSQGPLPGREKGYT
TRBV4-3	TRBJ1-2	ASSPRRGYGYT
TRBV21-1	TRBJ1-5	ASSKGAGFNNQPQH
TRBV6-5	TRBJ2-3	ASRYTDTQY
TRBV28	TRBJ1-2	ASSPPGTAYGYT
TRBV16	TRBJ2-5	ASSQSGADGETQY
TRBV13	TRBJ2-1	ASSLGNINEQF
TRBV6-5	TRBJ2-2	ASSYGGTNTGELF
TRBV28	TRBJ2-1	ASRDQGYEQF
TRBV6-1	TRBJ2-7	ASSERRTVISYEQY
TRBV4-1	TRBJ1-4	ASSLWRNEKLF
TRBV6-1	TRBJ1-4	ASKGGNFNEKLF
TRBV30	TRBJ2-7	AWSELAGLNYEQY
TRBV5-1	TRBJ1-2	ASRNGSYYGYT
TRBV7-2	TRBJ2-6	ASSLWGQGVGAGANVLT
TRBV4-1	TRBJ2-7	ASSQQREASTEQY
TRBV4-2	TRBJ2-2	ASSQTDRGSDTGELF
TRBV4-3	TRBJ2-7	ASSRSGSSSYEQY
TRBV5-1	TRBJ2-7	ASSLYSGYEQY
TRBV5-1	TRBJ2-2	ASSRGLAGGSTGELF
TRBV4-1	TRBJ1-2	ASSQAGQGIERGYT
TRBV5-6	TRBJ2-7	ASRPGTGGFPYEQY
TRBV7-9	TRBJ1-2	ASSLRTGTLNYGYT
TRBV9	TRBJ1-2	ASSVVDRAQGYGYT
TRBV6-6	TRBJ1-4	ASTRRSAETNEKLF
TRBV9	TRBJ2-1	ASSVDYYEQF
TRBV7-8	TRBJ2-3	ASSSRLAGAPGTQY
TRBV11-2	TRBJ2-7	ASSGRQGPMIEQY
TRBV7-2	TRBJ2-3	ASSRSSGSPDTQY
TRBV29-1	TRBJ1-2	SVTSTGVGGYT
TRBV2	TRBJ2-7	ASWTGGDEQY
TRBV4-2	TRBJ2-1	ASSPSSLAGGPKDYNEQF
TRBV21-1	TRBJ1-6	ASSKPDNSPLH